The clone carrying this T cell receptor beta chain showed up many times. Gene-specific TRAV and TRBV primers were used for first-strand cDNA, covering alpha and beta chains. Using a constant-region primer together with a V-primer adapter, TCRs were subjected to 15 to 20 PCR cycles of amplification. TCRdb fed the reads into MiXCR, producing one record per CDR3 protein. The data contain tens of thousands of distinct CDR3 sequences, roughly 19% of them singletons. This sample is part of a study of low-dose radiotherapy and immunotherapy resistance in tumors. This sample's time point: after trial treatment. Treatment specified: LDRT plus nivolumab, ipilimumab, low-dose cyclophosphamide and aspirin (RACIN trial). Sequencing was performed on PBMCs, taken after low-dose radiotherapy plus immunotherapy. The origin of this receptor is a female donor with ovarian cancer.

The DNA of the CDR3 is TGTGCCAGCAGCCCGCCGAGGGGCTACGAGCAGTACTTC. It translates to CASSPPRGYEQYF. The chain has TRBV9 and TRBJ2-7, with D perhaps matching TRBD1 or TRBD2 (5 bases each). V was shortened by 4 bases and J by 3 bases, with 11 bases between the two germline ends. Germline CDR1 reads SGDLS; CDR2 reads YYNGEE. The CDR3 spans 13 residues.